This TCR beta chain came from a study of shared clonotypes between healthy human individuals. Details on this clone: The antigen remains undetermined.

As processed by the authors: Filtering differed since immunoSEQ provided only junctions, with no quality scores. Profiled with immunoSEQ multiplex PCR; TCRdb holds only in-frame clones, not every one. V and J calls and clone size are given by that table; D and trimming were obtained from the DNA. The sample includes 500,000 or so clones, 90% to 96% of them seen just once. The germline V gene has CDR1 SGHDT and CDR2 YYEEEE. The CDR3 is made up of 13 amino acids. Trimming removed 5 bases from V and 4 bases from J, with 12 bases in between. Study observations and caveats: Unshared clonotypes carried lower generation probabilities than those common to all four donors.

This sequence was found in a woman in her twenties or thirties in good health. Sequencing was done on a sample of naive CD4+ T cells sorted from blood. Subset noted: CD45RA+ positively selected. This chain connects TRBV5-6 to TRBJ2-5, with TRBD2 as a possible D gene (6 bases). The CDR3: CASRMAGLETQYF. The CDR3 nucleotides are TGTGCCAGCAGGATGGCGGGGCTAGAGACCCAGTACTTC. Looking up the rest from reference TRBV5-6 and TRBJ2-5 gives the full variable domain: DAGVTQSPTHLIKTRGQQVTLRCSPKSGHDTVSWYQQALGQGPQFIFQYYEEEERQRGNFPDRFSGHQFPNYSSELNVNALLLGDSALYLCASRMAGLETQYFGPGTRLLVL.